The rows below give T cell receptor beta chains drawn from one sample of a study of cytomegalovirus exposure and HLA in healthy donors. Here immunoSEQ multiplex PCR was the method, and the copy in TCRdb shows in-frame clones only, minus some. Here the sample spans some 130,000 clones, just under 85% being singletons. Sequenced: PBMCs. The receptors here all came from a woman younger than 45 in good health and CMV-seronegative. Each CDR3 is given with its conserved first and last residue. The order of the fields is clone size, V gene, CDR3 protein. For some rows the clone size is stated as once, few or many, or as a class when expanded; others skip it.

abundance: -; v_gene: TRBV9; CDR3aa: CASSAGGWGTEAFF
abundance: -; v_gene: TRBV5-1; CDR3aa: CASSSDRDSTDTQYF
abundance: -; v_gene: TRBV27; CDR3aa: CASSFGYRGRQYF
abundance: -; v_gene: TRBV2; CDR3aa: CASSGPGQGAGTGELFF
abundance: -; v_gene: TRBV18; CDR3aa: CASSPGGGSEAFF
abundance: -; v_gene: TRBV19; CDR3aa: CASSGAQGNQPQHF
abundance: -; v_gene: TRBV4-2; CDR3aa: CASSPGTGDDTIYF
abundance: -; v_gene: TRBV2; CDR3aa: CASSRMGGRETQYF
abundance: -; v_gene: TRBV6-1; CDR3aa: CASTSGGAGADTQYF
abundance: -; v_gene: TRBV11-2; CDR3aa: CASSLDLDRGWYGYTF
abundance: -; v_gene: TRBV6-6; CDR3aa: CASRKTGSGEQYF
abundance: -; v_gene: TRBV28; CDR3aa: CASGIDQPQHF
abundance: -; v_gene: TRBV9; CDR3aa: CASSVQGPPGELFF
abundance: -; v_gene: TRBV21-1; CDR3aa: CASSKRQGANYGYTF
abundance: -; v_gene: TRBV5-1; CDR3aa: CASSPLLRNTEAFF
abundance: once; v_gene: TRBV5-1; CDR3aa: CASSLAGQGETQYF
abundance: few; v_gene: TRBV7-9; CDR3aa: CASSLGDRVTDTQYF
abundance: -; v_gene: TRBV28; CDR3aa: CASSPGGEGGYTF
abundance: -; v_gene: TRBV28; CDR3aa: CASSLTGGPSGNQPQHF
abundance: -; v_gene: TRBV5-8; CDR3aa: CASSFDGTGSGGYTF
abundance: -; v_gene: TRBV5-4; CDR3aa: CASSIAGTSKSNEQFF
abundance: -; v_gene: TRBV5-1; CDR3aa: CASSMGDTANYGYTF
abundance: -; v_gene: TRBV25-1; CDR3aa: CASSRGTEAFF
abundance: -; v_gene: TRBV19; CDR3aa: CASSSIPAGGPYEQYF
abundance: -; v_gene: TRBV5-1; CDR3aa: CASSLALGGTGELFF
abundance: -; v_gene: TRBV28; CDR3aa: CASSGGSMNTEAFF
abundance: -; v_gene: TRBV11-2; CDR3aa: CASSLDGTEAFF
abundance: -; v_gene: TRBV14; CDR3aa: CASSQGGTGGFGYTF
abundance: -; v_gene: TRBV5-6; CDR3aa: CASSLIRRGWETQYF
abundance: -; v_gene: TRBV18; CDR3aa: CASSPSTGGTEAFF
abundance: -; v_gene: TRBV4-1; CDR3aa: CASSRRRWGGYGYTF
abundance: -; v_gene: TRBV15; CDR3aa: CATSRGQVSNTGELFF
abundance: -; v_gene: TRBV29-1; CDR3aa: CSVAIGSVSNEQFF
abundance: -; v_gene: TRBV7-6; CDR3aa: CASSLPPKTGHPDTQYF
abundance: -; v_gene: TRBV9; CDR3aa: CASSFETGTSGNTIYF
abundance: -; v_gene: TRBV4-1; CDR3aa: CASSQLAGGGKYNEQFF
abundance: -; v_gene: TRBV5-1; CDR3aa: CASKVRETNYGYTF
abundance: -; v_gene: TRBV19; CDR3aa: CASRKGRAQITEAFF
abundance: -; v_gene: TRBV5-6; CDR3aa: CASSFVRVPYGEQYF
abundance: -; v_gene: TRBV11-2; CDR3aa: CASSLDGTAGYTF
abundance: -; v_gene: TRBV28; CDR3aa: CASNRVGYGYTF
abundance: many; v_gene: TRBV6-1; CDR3aa: CASSEVAGSGNQPQHF
abundance: -; v_gene: TRBV7-9; CDR3aa: CASSSDRTSFSYEQYF
abundance: -; v_gene: TRBV7-6; CDR3aa: CASSLAWTSGGPDTQYF
abundance: -; v_gene: TRBV7-2; CDR3aa: CASSLAPLATGVRTETQYF
abundance: -; v_gene: TRBV6-6; CDR3aa: CASSYLGREAFF
abundance: -; v_gene: TRBV27; CDR3aa: CASSLMGGTGELFF
abundance: -; v_gene: TRBV7-3; CDR3aa: CASSLNVGLVWEQFF
abundance: -; v_gene: TRBV6-5; CDR3aa: CASSEVGTEAFF
abundance: once; v_gene: TRBV29-1; CDR3aa: CSSYLRNTEAFF
abundance: -; v_gene: TRBV6-4; CDR3aa: CASSDRGIGYTF
abundance: -; v_gene: TRBV9; CDR3aa: CASSVGLAGETQYF
abundance: once; v_gene: TRBV5-4; CDR3aa: CASSLLGQTNTGELFF
abundance: -; v_gene: TRBV2; CDR3aa: CASSLTGQPGYGYTF
abundance: -; v_gene: TRBV5-1; CDR3aa: CASSLRTGTGYTF
abundance: -; v_gene: TRBV28; CDR3aa: CARGPSGPKRDEQYF
abundance: -; v_gene: TRBV6-1; CDR3aa: CASSAALGVPSYGYTF
abundance: many; v_gene: TRBV4-1; CDR3aa: CASSQEPRRYNSPLHF